This T cell receptor (beta chain) was recovered during a study of T cell responses to AZD1222 COVID-19 vaccine. TCRdb's table, derived via immunoSEQ multiplex PCR, lists solely in-frame clones and lacks some. The sample shows about 70,000 clones, 84% of them seen only once. The sequenced sample was peripheral blood, obtained on day 0 of AZD1222 vaccination. The receptor's source is an adult in good health.

The CDR3 DNA sequence: TGTGCCAGCAGCCCCGGGAGGGGTCTGGGGGCCAACGTCCTGACTTTC. Residues: CASSPGRGLGANVLTF. The chain is built from TRBV3-1 (or the pseudogene TRBV3-2) and TRBJ2-6; 8 bases fit TRBD2. In germline, CDR1 is LGHDT, CDR2 YNNKEL (reference sequence). V shed 4 bases, J shed 4 bases, and the junction held 6 bases outside the gene matches. The CDR3 runs to 16 residues.